This T cell receptor beta chain derives from a study of CXCR3-negative and CXCR3-positive naive CD8 T cells. Study conclusions and caveats: TRB CDR3s of CXCR3-positive naive cells were more hydrophobic than those of CXCR3-negative naive cells.

CDR1 SEHNR and CDR2 FQNEAQ come from the germline V gene (reference sequence). This CDR3 spans 15 amino acids. Comment on this clonotype: What it binds is unknown.

With UMI labels, 5' RACE was used to prepare the TRB cDNA libraries. TCRdb re-called the 5' RACE reads and catalogs CDR3 proteins one per entry, DNA excluded. In total, the table holds around 160,000 distinct CDR3 sequences. The receptor was isolated from a human donor in good health. Some clones in this sample may be carry-over from other donors' samples. Sequenced material: naive CXCR3+ CD8+ T cells from blood. As to subset: CD45RO-CCR7+CD27+CD95- naive CD8+ T cells expressing CXCR3 (TNR3+). V gene TRBV7-9 combines with J gene TRBJ2-1; the TCRdb D gene call, TRBD2, has no DNA to confirm it. The CDR3 region is CASTPELAGYNEQFF.